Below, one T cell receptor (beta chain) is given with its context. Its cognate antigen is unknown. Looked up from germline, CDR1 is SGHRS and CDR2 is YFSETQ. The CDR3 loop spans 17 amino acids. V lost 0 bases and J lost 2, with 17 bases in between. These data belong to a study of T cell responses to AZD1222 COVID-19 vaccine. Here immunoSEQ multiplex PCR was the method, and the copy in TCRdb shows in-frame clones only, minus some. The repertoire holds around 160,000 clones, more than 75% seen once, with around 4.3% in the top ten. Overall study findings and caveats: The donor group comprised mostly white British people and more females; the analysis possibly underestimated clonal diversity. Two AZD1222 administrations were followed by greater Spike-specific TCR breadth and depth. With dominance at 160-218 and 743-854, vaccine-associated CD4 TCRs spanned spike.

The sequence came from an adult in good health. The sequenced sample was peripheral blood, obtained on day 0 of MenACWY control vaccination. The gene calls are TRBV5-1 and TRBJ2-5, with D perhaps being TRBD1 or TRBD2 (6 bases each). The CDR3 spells CASSLVWGAGAQETQYF. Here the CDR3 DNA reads TGCGCCAGCAGCTTGGTATGGGGGGCTGGCGCGCAAGAGACCCAGTACTTC. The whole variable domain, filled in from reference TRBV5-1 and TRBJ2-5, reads KAGVTQTPRYLIKTRGQQVTLSCSPISGHRSVSWYQQTPGQGLQFLFEYFSETQRNKGNFPGRFSGRQFSNSRSEMNVSTLELGDSALYLCASSLVWGAGAQETQYFGPGTRLLVL.